A single sample gave rise to the 8 T cell receptor beta chains below, sequenced in a study of cytomegalovirus exposure and HLA in healthy donors. Researchers ran the PCR with 60 Vbeta and 13 Jbeta primers. Repertoires were generated with immunoSEQ multiplex PCR, while TCRdb's copy carries only in-frame clones and drops some. The table has some 120,000 clones, about 70% seen once. Sequencing was carried out using PBMCs. The receptors originated from a man aged 30-40 years in good health and CMV-seropositive.

The chain has TRBV7-3 and TRBJ2-2; a possible D gene is TRBD1 (5 bases). CDR3 length: 17 residues. The germline V gene encodes CDR1 SGHTA and CDR2 FQGTGA. V was pared by 5 bases and J by 1 base, with 17 bases between. The CDR3 region is CASSPQVGPVNTGELFF. CDR3 DNA: TGTGCCAGCAGCCCCCAGGTGGGGCCGGTGAACACCGGGGAGCTGTTTTTT.

This sequence joins TRBV28 and TRBJ2-7; a weak D match, TRBD1 (6 bases). Germline CDR1 reads MDHEN; CDR2 reads SYDVKM. The CDR3 loop spans 16 amino acids. The ends were cut back, 5 bases at V and 0 bases at J, with 17 bases in the middle. This chain's CDR3 is CASSPPDRRSSYEQYF. The DNA of the CDR3 is TGTGCCAGCAGTCCACCCGACAGGCGAAGCTCCTACGAGCAGTACTTC.

The chain couples TRBV30 to TRBJ1-6; D call uncertain. This CDR3 is built from 13 residues. V lost 4 bases and J lost 4, with 8 bases in between. Germline loops: CDR1 GTSNPN, CDR2 SVGIG (reference sequence). CDR3 sequence (DNA): TGTGCCTGGACCCGGGATTATAATTCACCCCTCCACTTT. Translating it yields CAWTRDYNSPLHF.

This clone was seen more than once but under ten times. The chain has TRBV7-2 and TRBJ1-3; 7 positions agree with TRBD1. V gave up 5 bases and J gave up 0 bases; unmatched junction bases: 1. Germline values: CDR1 SGHTA, CDR2 FQGNSA. There are 14 residues in the CDR3. Written as DNA, the CDR3 is TGTGCCAGCAGCAGGGACAGCTCTGGAAACACCATATATTTT. Protein: CASSRDSSGNTIYF.

This clone was seen a few times. The V call is TRBV28, the J call TRBJ2-7; 10 bases fit TRBD1. The V and J ends lost 4 bases and 1 base, in that order; junction bases with no gene match: 7. This CDR3 contains 16 residues. Looked up from germline, CDR1 is MDHEN and CDR2 is SYDVKM. The CDR3 sequence is CASSSRDRGKSYEQYF. The CDR3 DNA follows: TGTGCCAGCAGTTCCCGGGACAGGGGAAAATCCTACGAGCAGTACTTC.

With respect to this clone: At the DNA level, this CDR3 is encoded by other sequences in the same sample as well. The chain links TRBV6-4 to TRBJ2-3; 12 positions agree with TRBD2. Germline values: CDR1 MRHNA, CDR2 SNTAGT. V shed 0 bases and J 6 bases; nucleotides not matched to a gene: 1. The CDR3 sequence is 15 residues long. The CDR3 region is CASSDSTSGGDTQYF. In DNA, the CDR3 is TGTGCCAGCAGTGACTCGACTAGCGGGGGCGATACGCAGTATTTT.

This chain joins TRBV7-9 and TRBJ2-5; D is ambiguous. Trimming pared 8 bases from V and 2 bases from J, leaving 9 bases between. CDR3 length: 12 amino acids. CDR1 is SEHNR and CDR2 is FQNEAQ in the germline V gene (reference sequence). CDR3 residues: CASDAAQETQYF. In DNA, the CDR3 is TGTGCCAGCGACGCGGCACAAGAGACCCAGTACTTC.

This chain joins TRBV5-4 and TRBJ2-7; the match to TRBD2 covers 10 bases. The CDR3 runs to 15 residues. Per the germline V gene, CDR1 is SGHNT and CDR2 is YYREEE (reference sequence). V trimming: 0 bases; J trimming: 3 bases; junction bases outside the gene matches: 3. The CDR3 DNA sequence: TGTGCCAGCAGCTTGGGTCGGACTAGCGGCTACGAGCAGTACTTC. It translates to CASSLGRTSGYEQYF.